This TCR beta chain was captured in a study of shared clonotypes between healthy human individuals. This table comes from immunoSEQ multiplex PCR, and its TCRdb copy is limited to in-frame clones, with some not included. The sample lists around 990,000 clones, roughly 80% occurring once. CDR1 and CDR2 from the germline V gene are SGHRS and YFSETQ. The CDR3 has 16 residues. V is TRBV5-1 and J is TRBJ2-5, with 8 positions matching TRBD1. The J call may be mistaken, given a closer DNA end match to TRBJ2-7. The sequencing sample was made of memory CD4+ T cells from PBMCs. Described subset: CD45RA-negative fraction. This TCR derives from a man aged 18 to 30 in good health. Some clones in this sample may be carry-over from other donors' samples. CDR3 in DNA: TGCGCCAGCAGCTCGGTGACAGGGGTTCGGTCCTACGAGCAGTACTTC. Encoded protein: CASSSVTGVRSYEQYF.